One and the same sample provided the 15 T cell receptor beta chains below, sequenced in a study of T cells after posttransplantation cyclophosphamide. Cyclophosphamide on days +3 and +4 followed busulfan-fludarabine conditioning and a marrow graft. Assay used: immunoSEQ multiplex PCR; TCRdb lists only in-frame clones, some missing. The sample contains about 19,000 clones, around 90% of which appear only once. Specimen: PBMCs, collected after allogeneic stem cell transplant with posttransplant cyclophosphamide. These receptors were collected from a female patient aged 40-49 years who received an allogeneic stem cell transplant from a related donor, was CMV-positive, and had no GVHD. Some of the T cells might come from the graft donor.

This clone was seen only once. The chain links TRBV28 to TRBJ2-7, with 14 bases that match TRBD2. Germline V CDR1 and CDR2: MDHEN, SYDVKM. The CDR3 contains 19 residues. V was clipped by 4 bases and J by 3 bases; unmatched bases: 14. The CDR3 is CASSSWPGTSGRKNYEQYF. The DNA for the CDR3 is TGTGCCAGCAGTTCCTGGCCAGGGACTAGCGGGAGAAAGAACTACGAGCAGTACTTC.

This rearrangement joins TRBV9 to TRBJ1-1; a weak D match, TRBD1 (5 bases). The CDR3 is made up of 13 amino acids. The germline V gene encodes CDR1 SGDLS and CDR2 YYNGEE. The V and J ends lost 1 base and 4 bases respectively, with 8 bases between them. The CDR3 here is CASSVRGSTEAFF. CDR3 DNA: TGTGCCAGCAGCGTAAGGGGATCCACTGAAGCTTTCTTT. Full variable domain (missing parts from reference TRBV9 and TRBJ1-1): DSGVTQTPKHLITATGQRVTLRCSPRSGDLSVYWYQQSLDQGLQFLIQYYNGEERAKGNILERFSAQQFPDLHSELNLSSLELGDSALYFCASSVRGSTEAFFGQGTRLTVV.

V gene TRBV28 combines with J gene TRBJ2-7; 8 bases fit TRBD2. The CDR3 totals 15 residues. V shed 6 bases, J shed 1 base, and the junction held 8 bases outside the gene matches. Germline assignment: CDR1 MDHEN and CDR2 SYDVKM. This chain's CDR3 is CASSRPGLASYEQYF. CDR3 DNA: TGTGCCAGCAGCCGACCAGGACTAGCTTCCTACGAGCAGTACTTC.

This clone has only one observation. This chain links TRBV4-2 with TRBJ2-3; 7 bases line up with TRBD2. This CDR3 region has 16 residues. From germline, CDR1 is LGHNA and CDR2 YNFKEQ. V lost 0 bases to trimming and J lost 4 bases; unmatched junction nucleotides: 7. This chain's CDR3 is CASSQEGTGGADTQYF. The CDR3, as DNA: TGTGCCAGCAGCCAAGAAGGGACGGGAGGAGCAGATACGCAGTATTTT.

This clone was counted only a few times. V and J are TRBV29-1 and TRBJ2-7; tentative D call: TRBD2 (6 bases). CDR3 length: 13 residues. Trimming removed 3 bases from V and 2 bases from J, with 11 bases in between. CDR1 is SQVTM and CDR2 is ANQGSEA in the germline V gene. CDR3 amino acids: CSVDGGKTYEQYF. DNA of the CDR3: TGCAGCGTTGACGGGGGAAAGACCTACGAGCAGTACTTC.

The DNA for the CDR3 is TGTGCCAGCAGTCCTACGCGCCTTTACGAGCAGTACTTC. Its protein is CASSPTRLYEQYF. The chain is built from TRBV28 and TRBJ2-7; the D is unclear. Trimming pared 5 bases from V and 4 bases from J, leaving 12 bases between. The length of the CDR3 is 13 residues. Per the germline V gene, CDR1 is MDHEN and CDR2 is SYDVKM.

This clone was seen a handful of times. This chain's CDR3 is CASSLAGTNEQYF. In DNA, the CDR3 is TGTGCCAGCAGCTTAGCGGGGACAAACGAGCAGTACTTC. The gene calls are TRBV7-9 and TRBJ2-7, with a tentative D call TRBD1 (6 bases). The CDR3 sequence is 13 residues long. Germline CDR1 and CDR2: SEHNR and FQNEAQ (reference sequence). The V and J ends lost 0 bases and 5 bases respectively, with 8 bases between them. The complete variable domain, with remaining parts taken from reference TRBV7-9 and TRBJ2-7, reads DTGVSQNPRHKITKRGQNVTFRCDPISEHNRLYWYRQTLGQGPEFLTYFQNEAQLEKSRLLSDRFSAERPKGSFSTLEIQRTEQGDSAMYLCASSLAGTNEQYFGPGTRLTVT.

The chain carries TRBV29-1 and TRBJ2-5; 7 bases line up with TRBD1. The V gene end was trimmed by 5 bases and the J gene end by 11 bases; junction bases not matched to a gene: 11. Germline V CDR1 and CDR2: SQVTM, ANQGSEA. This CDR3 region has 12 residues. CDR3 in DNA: TGCAGCGTTTCTCGACAGGGTTGGGAGCAGTACTTC. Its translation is CSVSRQGWEQYF.

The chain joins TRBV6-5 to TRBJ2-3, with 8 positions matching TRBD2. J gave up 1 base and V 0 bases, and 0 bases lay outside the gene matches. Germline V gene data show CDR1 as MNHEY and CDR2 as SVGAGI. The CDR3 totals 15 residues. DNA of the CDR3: TGTGCCAGCAGTTACTCAGCGGGGGGCACAGATACGCAGTATTTT. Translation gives CASSYSAGGTDTQYF.

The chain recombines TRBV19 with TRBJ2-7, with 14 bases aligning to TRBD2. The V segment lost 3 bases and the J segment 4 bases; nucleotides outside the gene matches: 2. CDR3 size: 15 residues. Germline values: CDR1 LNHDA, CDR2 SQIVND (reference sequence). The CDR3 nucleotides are TGTGCCAGTAGTATTGGGACTAGCGGGAGTTACGAGCAGTACTTC. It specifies CASSIGTSGSYEQYF.

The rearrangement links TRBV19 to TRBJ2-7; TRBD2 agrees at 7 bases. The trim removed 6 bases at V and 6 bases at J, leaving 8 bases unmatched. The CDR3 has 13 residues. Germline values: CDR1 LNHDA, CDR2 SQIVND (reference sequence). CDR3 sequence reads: CASRASGVGEQYF. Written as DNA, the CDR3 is TGTGCCAGTAGGGCTAGCGGCGTAGGCGAGCAGTACTTC.

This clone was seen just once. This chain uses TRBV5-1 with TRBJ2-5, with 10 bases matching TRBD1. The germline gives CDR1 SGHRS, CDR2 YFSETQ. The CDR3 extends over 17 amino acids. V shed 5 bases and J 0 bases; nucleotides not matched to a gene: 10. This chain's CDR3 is CASRLLTGGFHQETQYF. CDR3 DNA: TGCGCCAGCAGGCTCTTGACAGGGGGCTTTCACCAAGAGACCCAGTACTTC.

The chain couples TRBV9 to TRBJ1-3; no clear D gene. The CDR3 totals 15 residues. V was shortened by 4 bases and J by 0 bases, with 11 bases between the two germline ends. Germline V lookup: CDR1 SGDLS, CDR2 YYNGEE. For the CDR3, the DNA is TGTGCCAGCAGCAACCCCTATGACTCTGGAAACACCATATATTTT. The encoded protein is CASSNPYDSGNTIYF.

CDR3 sequence: CASSQDRGSSYNEQFF. DNA of the CDR3: TGTGCCAGCAGCCAAGATCGCGGGAGCTCCTACAATGAGCAGTTCTTC. The chain uses TRBV14 and TRBJ2-1; 7 bases map to TRBD2. Trimming took 0 bases from V and 0 from J; bases not matched to a gene: 2. The CDR3 consists of 16 residues. Germline V lookup: CDR1 SGHDN, CDR2 FVKESK.

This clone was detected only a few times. DNA of the CDR3: TGTGCCTGGAGTGTATGGGGCAGCGTGAACACTGAAGCTTTCTTT. This codes for CAWSVWGSVNTEAFF. The rearrangement links TRBV30 to TRBJ1-1, with TRBD1 as a possible D gene (5 bases). Looked up from germline, CDR1 is GTSNPN and CDR2 is SVGIG (reference sequence). The V and J ends lost 0 bases and 0 bases respectively, with 11 bases between them. The length of the CDR3 is 15 residues.